This T cell receptor beta chain was found in a study of OX40 agonist ivuxolimab in advanced cancers. Overall study: Two patients with cutaneous melanoma and one with hepatocellular carcinoma, three in total, showed partial responses.

Trimming removed 3 bases from V and 2 bases from J; junction bases left unmatched: 3. Germline V gene lookup returns CDR1 KGHSH and CDR2 LQKENI. The length of the CDR3 is 16 residues. The table came from immunoSEQ multiplex PCR; TCRdb's copy has only in-frame clones and leaves some out. The sample contains 98,000 or so clones, approximately 90% of which appear only once. Material: CD4+ or CD8+ T cells sorted from blood, obtained in a trial of the OX40 agonist ivuxolimab. The V and J genes are TRBV18 and TRBJ2-1; 11 bases map to TRBD1. This TCR was recovered from an adult with an advanced solid tumor such as melanoma, head and neck, liver or kidney cancer. The DNA for the CDR3 is TGTGCCAGCTCACCCCCGGGACAGGGGGCCTACAATGAGCAGTTCTTC. This translates into CASSPPGQGAYNEQFF. The entire variable domain, with the rest obtained from reference TRBV18 and TRBJ2-1, is as follows: NAGVMQNPRHLVRRRGQEARLRCSPMKGHSHVYWYRQLPEEGLKFMVYLQKENIIDESGMPKERFSAEFPKEGPSILRIQQVVRGDSAAYFCASSPPGQGAYNEQFFGPGTRLTVL.